The 17 T cell receptor beta chains presented below share a single source sample, sequenced in a study of blood T cells in healthy people across ages. Combining a sample-barcoded 5' primer with a J-beta primer mix, a second PCR ran for roughly 6 to 12 cycles. TCRdb processed the 5' RACE reads anew with MiXCR; each CDR3 protein has one entry. The sample shows about 1.6 million distinct CDR3 sequences, about 31% of them seen only once. The sample comprised blood. Source of these receptors: a woman aged 30 to 39 in good health.

J is TRBJ1-6 and V is TRBV3-1; D remains unclear. Trimming stripped 2 bases from V and 10 bases from J, with 9 bases between. Germline CDR1 is LGHDT and CDR2 is YNNKEL (reference sequence). This CDR3 contains 13 residues. The DNA for the CDR3 is TGTGCCAGCAGCCAAAGTAGGGAGTCACCCCTCCACTTT. It translates to CASSQSRESPLHF.

This clonotype was observed many times. The rearrangement joins TRBV7-9 to TRBJ2-3; TRBD2 matches 11 bases. V was pared by 3 bases and J by 3 bases, with 5 bases of the junction left unmatched. The CDR3 runs to 16 residues. Germline values: CDR1 SEHNR, CDR2 FQNEAQ (reference sequence). CDR3 DNA sequence: TGTGCCAGCAGCTTCCGACTAGCGGGAAGGACAGATACGCAGTATTTT. Its protein is CASSFRLAGRTDTQYF.

The chain employs TRBV10-2 and TRBJ2-4; D is ambiguous. The tail of the sequence fits TRBJ2-7 better, so the J call may be wrong. The CDR3 is 14 amino acids. Germline lookup yields CDR1 WSHSY and CDR2 SAAADI. For the CDR3, the DNA is TGCGCCAGCAGTGACGCGGCAGGAGTCTACGAGCAGTACTTC. Its protein product is CASSDAAGVYEQYF.

The rearrangement links TRBV11-1 to TRBJ2-7; 9 bases are a match to TRBD1. The CDR3 runs 15 residues. V lost 5 bases, J lost 6 bases, and 11 bases stayed unmatched. CDR1 and CDR2 (germline): SGHAT, FQDESV (reference sequence). The CDR3 region has the DNA TGTGCCAGCAGCCCCCCCGGGACAGGGTTTCTCGAGCAGTACTTC. This encodes CASSPPGTGFLEQYF.

The V and J genes are TRBV6-5 and TRBJ2-2; possible D gene TRBD1, 5 bases. V dropped 2 bases and J dropped 1 base, with 11 bases sitting between them. The CDR3 spans 16 residues. Germline CDR1 and CDR2: MNHEY and SVGAGI. The CDR3 region is CASSYPRELNTGELFF. In nucleotides, the CDR3 is TGTGCCAGCAGTTACCCCAGGGAATTGAACACCGGGGAGCTGTTTTTT.

This clonotype came up a few times. The rearrangement joins TRBV7-2 to TRBJ2-3, with D perhaps TRBD1 or TRBD2 (7 bases each). The V and J ends lost 3 bases and 5 bases respectively, with 18 bases between them. The CDR3 totals 16 residues. Germline loops: CDR1 SGHTA, CDR2 FQGNSA. In DNA, the CDR3 is TGTGCCAGCAGCTTGGGGGGGACAGTGGTGCTAGATACGCAGTATTTT. Its protein is CASSLGGTVVLDTQYF.

This rearrangement joins TRBV7-8 to TRBJ2-1, with TRBD2 matching over 7 bases. V lost 0 bases, J lost 7 bases, and 3 bases stayed unmatched. Germline V gene sequence: CDR1 SGHVS, CDR2 FQNEAQ. The CDR3 runs 14 residues. The CDR3 sequence is CASSLAGTTNEQFF. The CDR3 DNA reads TGTGCCAGCAGCTTAGCCGGGACTACGAATGAGCAGTTCTTC.

The chain recombines TRBV24-1 with TRBJ2-7, with D perhaps assigned TRBD1 or TRBD2 (5 bases each). The CDR3 runs 15 residues. V lost 2 bases to trimming and J lost 6 bases, with 16 bases between them. Germline CDR1 is KGHDR and CDR2 is SFDVKD. The CDR3 region is CATSDSGTDGGEQYF. The DNA of the CDR3 is TGTGCCACCAGTGATTCCGGGACGGATGGCGGCGAGCAGTACTTC.

The rearrangement joins TRBV2 to TRBJ1-2; D is undetermined. Trimming stripped 0 bases from V and 2 bases from J, with 13 bases between. Germline CDR1 SNHLY, CDR2 FYNNEI. The CDR3 length is 16 residues. The DNA of the CDR3 is TGTGCCAGCAGTGAAGCTCAAGGGATTGGGAACTATGGCTACACCTTC. This codes for CASSEAQGIGNYGYTF.

This clonotype was counted only a few times. This chain links TRBV27 with TRBJ2-4; D is possibly TRBD2 (5 bases). V lost 0 bases and J 13 bases, leaving 13 bases between the germline ends. This CDR3 spans 13 amino acids. Germline values: CDR1 MNHEY, CDR2 SMNVEV (reference sequence). The chain's CDR3 is CASSLSRSGEQYF. DNA of the CDR3: TGTGCCAGCAGTTTATCGAGATCTGGGGAGCAGTACTTC.

This clonotype was found a few times. This chain links TRBV28 with TRBJ2-3; weak D call: TRBD2 (5 bases). The V gene lost 2 bases and the J gene lost 2 bases, with 14 bases spanning the gap. The length of the CDR3 is 16 residues. Germline V lookup: CDR1 MDHEN, CDR2 SYDVKM. The CDR3 region has the DNA TGTGCCAGCAGTTTAAGGACGGGGTCGGTCACAGATACGCAGTATTTT. This encodes CASSLRTGSVTDTQYF.

This chain uses TRBV7-9 with TRBJ1-2; 10 bases agree with TRBD1. Germline-derived CDR1 and CDR2 are SEHNR and FQNEAQ (reference sequence). This CDR3 has 13 amino acids. Germline trimming cut 7 bases from V and 8 bases from J; bases unmatched to any gene: 7. CDR3 in amino acids: CASNYDRGQGYTF. The CDR3 bases are TGTGCCAGCAACTACGACAGGGGGCAGGGCTACACCTTC.

The rearrangement joins TRBV6-6 to TRBJ2-1; the match to TRBD2 covers 10 bases. Germline V gene sequence: CDR1 MNHNY, CDR2 SVGAGI (reference sequence). V lost 5 bases and J lost 4; bases outside the gene matches: 8. The CDR3 is made up of 16 amino acids. The chain's CDR3 is CASSTSGGGLYNEQFF. DNA for the CDR3: TGTGCCAGCAGTACCAGCGGGGGGGGGCTTTACAATGAGCAGTTCTTC.

This clonotype occurred a few times. The V call is TRBV28, the J call TRBJ2-7; 16 positions match TRBD2. V shed 5 bases and J 4 bases; nucleotides not matched to a gene: 17. Germline CDR1 MDHEN, CDR2 SYDVKM. CDR3 length: 20 amino acids. The DNA for the CDR3 is TGTGCCAGCAGTCCAAACCCCGGGACTAGCGGGGGGGCAAGTCTGTACGAGCAGTACTTC. Translated: CASSPNPGTSGGASLYEQYF.

V gene TRBV20-1 combines with J gene TRBJ2-4; unclear D gene. The J call may not be correct, given that the DNA end is closer to TRBJ2-7. Per the germline V gene, CDR1 is DFQATT and CDR2 is SNEGSKA (reference sequence). The CDR3 is 14 amino acids. The CDR3: CSARDLSIGYEQYF. CDR3 DNA sequence: TGCAGTGCTAGAGATTTAAGTATAGGCTACGAGCAGTACTTC.

This clonotype was found a few times. V is TRBV2 and J is TRBJ2-3, with TRBD2 matching over 9 bases. J gave up 6 bases and V 4 bases, and 5 bases lay outside the gene matches. The CDR3 covers 14 residues. Germline-derived CDR1 and CDR2 are SNHLY and FYNNEI. This CDR3 is CASSGTSVLDTQYF. CDR3 coding DNA: TGTGCCAGCAGTGGGACTAGCGTCCTCGATACGCAGTATTTT.

The chain combines TRBV30 with TRBJ1-6; weak D call: TRBD1 (6 bases). The CDR3 length is 13 residues. CDR1 and CDR2 (germline): GTSNPN, SVGIG (reference sequence). V lost 5 bases, J lost 7 bases, and 12 bases lay in between. The CDR3 DNA sequence: TGTGCCTGGGCCACAGGGAGGAATTCACCCCTCCACTTT. Translation: CAWATGRNSPLHF.